The 29 T cell receptor beta chains presented below share a single source sample, sequenced in a study of CD8 T cells in ankylosing spondylitis. Study-level points and caveats: A TCR beta motif of fewer than 10 highly homologous variants seemed to mark ankylosing spondylitis blood.

Antigen specificity for these receptors is unknown. A single record per CDR3 protein comes from TCRdb applying MiXCR to the 5' RACE reads. The sample contains a few hundred thousand distinct CDR3 sequences, about a fifth of which appear only once. The material sequenced was blood, either unsorted or a sorted T cell fraction (not recorded which). These receptors originate from a male donor with ankylosing spondylitis.

This clonotype was observed a handful of times. This chain connects TRBV29-1 to TRBJ2-2; D ambiguous. The CDR3 is made up of 17 amino acids. The V gene lost 2 bases and the J gene lost 0 bases, with 16 bases spanning the gap. The germline CDR1 and CDR2 sequences are SQVTM and ANQGSEA. CDR3 nucleotide sequence: TGCAGCGTTGAACGGCCAGGCCAGAGTGCGAACACCGGGGAGCTGTTTTTT. The encoded protein is CSVERPGQSANTGELFF.

J is TRBJ2-7 and V is TRBV21-1. TRBV21-1 is listed as a pseudogene. This CDR3 is built from 15 residues. CDR3 sequence reads: CASSRTGVLVWEQYF. CDR3 in DNA: TGTGCCAGCAGCCGCACCGGTGTATTAGTGTGGGAGCAGTACTTC.

A few counts support this clonotype. This chain uses TRBV5-6 with TRBJ2-1; 12 nucleotides align to TRBD2. The CDR3 spans 16 residues. Germline V gene data show CDR1 as SGHDT and CDR2 as YYEEEE. The trim removed 0 bases at V and 9 bases at J, leaving 7 bases unmatched. CDR3 residues: CASSLEGLAGGTEQFF. The DNA of the CDR3 is TGTGCCAGCAGCTTGGAAGGGCTAGCGGGAGGGACTGAGCAGTTCTTC.

The chain has TRBV4-3 and TRBJ2-1; the match to TRBD1 covers 7 bases. Germline V gene lookup returns CDR1 LGHNA and CDR2 YSLEER. The V gene end was trimmed by 3 bases and the J gene end by 7 bases; junction bases not matched to a gene: 6. The CDR3 has 14 amino acids. CDR3 region: CASSQIQGRNEQFF. The DNA of the CDR3 is TGCGCCAGCAGCCAGATACAGGGGCGGAATGAGCAGTTCTTC.

In DNA form, the CDR3 reads TGCAGCGTTGAAGAGTCGGGACACAATGAGCAGTTCTTC. Translated: CSVEESGHNEQFF. The chain employs TRBV29-1 and TRBJ2-1, with D tentatively TRBD1 or TRBD2 (5 bases each). CDR1 and CDR2 from the germline V gene are SQVTM and ANQGSEA. This CDR3 comprises 13 residues. V was pared by 0 bases and J by 5 bases, with 8 bases between.

This clonotype was seen just once. The chain is built from TRBV7-2 and TRBJ1-4, with D hard to call. The CDR3 covers 13 residues. Trimming stripped 5 bases from V and 5 bases from J, with 9 bases between. CDR1 and CDR2 from the germline V gene are SGHTA and FQGNSA. The CDR3 bases are TGTGCCAGCAGCCGCGGTCCCAATGAAAAACTGTTTTTT. Its translation is CASSRGPNEKLFF.

V usage is TRBV11-3 and J usage is TRBJ2-7, with 7 positions matching TRBD1. The germline CDR1 and CDR2 sequences are SGHNT and YENEEA. After removal of 6 bases from V and 7 bases from J, the junction contained 9 bases not matched to a gene. This CDR3 region has 13 residues. The CDR3 region is CASRGDRYWEQYF. In nucleotides, the CDR3 is TGTGCCAGCAGGGGGGACAGATATTGGGAGCAGTACTTC.

The chain employs TRBV28 and TRBJ2-7; D uncertain. The germline CDR1 and CDR2 sequences are MDHEN and SYDVKM. V lost 7 bases and J lost 7, with 8 bases in between. The CDR3 runs to 10 residues. The chain's CDR3 is CASMGWEQYF. In DNA, the CDR3 is TGTGCCAGCATGGGGTGGGAGCAGTACTTC.

This clonotype was seen a few times. The CDR3 DNA is TGTGCCAGCAGACCCCAGGTAGCGGGAGTCTACGAGCAGTACTTC. This gives the protein CASRPQVAGVYEQYF. The chain links TRBV6-1 to TRBJ2-7, with 9 nucleotides matching TRBD2. The CDR3 totals 15 residues. With V trimmed by 6 bases and J by 3 bases, 9 bases remained unmatched. Germline-derived CDR1 and CDR2 are MNHNS and SASEGT.

This clonotype was seen a handful of times. V and J are TRBV21-1 and TRBJ2-4; the listed D gene, TRBD1, was not tested against the DNA. TRBV21-1 is labeled a pseudogene. The CDR3 runs to 16 residues. CDR3 sequence reads: CASSKEGAGAKNIQYF. The CDR3 DNA reads TGTGCCAGCAGCAAAGAGGGGGCGGGGGCCAAAAACATTCAGTACTTC.

J is TRBJ2-1 and V is TRBV28; 10 bases are a match to TRBD2. The CDR3 runs to 16 residues. Germline V CDR1 and CDR2: MDHEN, SYDVKM. After removal of 6 bases from V and 4 bases from J, the junction contained 9 bases not matched to a gene. For the CDR3, the DNA is TGTGCCAGCAGGGTCACCGGGACTAGCGTATACAATGAGCAGTTCTTC. Translating gives CASRVTGTSVYNEQFF.

This clonotype showed up just a few times. The rearrangement joins TRBV12-3 or TRBV12-4 to TRBJ1-1; D may be TRBD1 (5 bases). The V end was cut by 1 base, the J end by 1 base, with 7 bases between. The CDR3 totals 14 residues. The CDR3 is CASSLGTRNTEAFF. The CDR3 nucleotides are TGTGCCAGCAGTTTAGGGACAAGGAACACTGAAGCTTTCTTT.

V usage is TRBV10-3 and J usage is TRBJ1-2; D is uncertain. Germline assignment: CDR1 ENHRY and CDR2 SYGVKD. The CDR3 has 13 residues. V was pared by 2 bases and J by 4 bases, with 8 bases between. CDR3 region: CAISEEGLYGYTF. The CDR3 nucleotides read TGTGCCATCAGTGAGGAGGGCCTCTATGGCTACACCTTC.

The chain links TRBV20-1 to TRBJ2-3; tentatively, D is TRBD1 or TRBD2 (6 bases each). The V gene lost 6 bases and the J gene lost 5 bases, with 21 bases spanning the gap. Germline CDR1 DFQATT, CDR2 SNEGSKA (reference sequence). The CDR3 is 15 amino acids. CDR3 sequence (DNA): TGCAGTGCCGAGGAGGGGGAGCGTCTTCTAGATACGCAGTATTTT. Translation: CSAEEGERLLDTQYF.

This clonotype was found a few times. The rearrangement uses TRBV28 and TRBJ1-2; tentatively, D is TRBD1 (6 bases). Deletions cut 6 bases from V and 7 bases from J, with 18 bases between. The germline V gene has CDR1 MDHEN and CDR2 SYDVKM. There are 14 residues in the CDR3. This CDR3 reads CASSTSVGGSGYTF. The DNA of the CDR3 is TGTGCCAGCAGCACGTCGGTGGGGGGCTCTGGCTACACCTTC.

This clonotype was detected a few times. This chain links TRBV20-1 with TRBJ1-6; D unresolved. CDR3 length: 12 amino acids. Germline loops: CDR1 DFQATT, CDR2 SNEGSKA (reference sequence). Trimming took off 5 bases at V and 9 bases at J, with 11 bases between the two ends. The CDR3 DNA is TGCAGTGCTTTCCTAGTTGGTTCACCCCTCCACTTT. It encodes CSAFLVGSPLHF.

This clonotype was seen a few times. The chain uses TRBV4-3 and TRBJ2-3; tentative D call: TRBD1 (5 bases). Trimming took 4 bases from V and 5 from J, leaving 10 bases between them. This CDR3 is built from 13 residues. The germline V gene has CDR1 LGHNA and CDR2 YSLEER. DNA for the CDR3: TGCGCCAGCAGCCGAGAGACAGTAGATACGCAGTATTTT. It translates to CASSRETVDTQYF.

The chain recombines TRBV7-9 with TRBJ2-7; 7 bases agree with TRBD1. CDR3 size: 15 residues. Germline CDR1 reads SEHNR; CDR2 reads FQNEAQ (reference sequence). V shed 1 base, J shed 1 base, and the junction held 4 bases outside the gene matches. CDR3 DNA: TGTGCCAGCAGCTTAGGTGGACAGGTTTCCTACGAGCAGTACTTC. Its translation: CASSLGGQVSYEQYF.

This clonotype was recorded at least ten times. This chain uses TRBV10-3 with TRBJ2-7; D unresolved. The CDR3 length is 12 residues. Germline V gene lookup returns CDR1 ENHRY and CDR2 SYGVKD. Trimming pared 8 bases from V and 2 bases from J, leaving 10 bases between. The CDR3 loop is CAISGGTYEQYF. As DNA, the CDR3 is TGTGCCATCTCAGGCGGTACCTACGAGCAGTACTTC.

This clonotype has a handful of counts. This sequence joins TRBV20-1 and TRBJ1-1, with a possible D match to TRBD1 (5 bases). V was trimmed by 0 bases and J by 1 base, leaving 12 bases between them. Per germline, CDR1 DFQATT and CDR2 SNEGSKA (reference sequence). The CDR3 extends over 15 amino acids. This CDR3 reads CSARDPTGPNTEAFF. The DNA of the CDR3 is TGCAGTGCTAGAGACCCGACGGGGCCGAACACTGAAGCTTTCTTT.

This clonotype has more than one count but fewer than ten. The V call is TRBV7-2, the J call TRBJ2-1; TRBD1 might be the D (6 bases). Per germline, CDR1 SGHTA and CDR2 FQGNSA. V lost 5 bases and J 5 bases, leaving 22 bases between the germline ends. This CDR3 has 17 residues. The CDR3 spells CASSIRPRGSVHNEQFF. Written as DNA, the CDR3 is TGTGCCAGCAGCATCAGGCCCAGGGGTAGCGTCCACAATGAGCAGTTCTTC.

This clonotype was counted a few times. V usage is TRBV12-3 or TRBV12-4 and J usage is TRBJ1-1; 11 positions match TRBD1. V lost 1 base to trimming and J lost 8 bases; unmatched junction nucleotides: 12. This CDR3 spans 17 amino acids. CDR3 loop: CASSLEGTGGGPDEAFF. DNA of the CDR3: TGTGCCAGCAGTTTAGAGGGGACAGGGGGGGGGCCAGACGAAGCTTTCTTT.

The genes are TRBV10-3 and TRBJ2-7; possible D gene TRBD2, 5 bases. V lost 0 bases and J 3 bases, leaving 15 bases between the germline ends. The CDR3 has 16 amino acids. Germline CDR1 reads ENHRY; CDR2 reads SYGVKD. The CDR3 is CAISESLAGALYEQYF. As DNA, the CDR3 is TGTGCCATCAGTGAGTCTCTAGCTGGAGCCCTCTACGAGCAGTACTTC.

The chain joins TRBV4-3 to TRBJ2-3; D remains ambiguous. CDR3 length: 12 amino acids. Per the germline V gene, CDR1 is LGHNA and CDR2 is YSLEER. Trimming stripped 4 bases from V and 5 bases from J, with 7 bases between. CDR3 DNA sequence: TGCGCCAGCAGCCGGTCGGAAGATACGCAGTATTTT. This translates into CASSRSEDTQYF.

The sample holds a few counts of this clonotype. This sequence joins TRBV12-3 or TRBV12-4 and TRBJ2-4; D gene ambiguous. Deletions cut 2 bases from V and 0 bases from J, with 2 bases between. The CDR3 has 13 residues. The CDR3 loop is CASSLLAKNIQYF. DNA for the CDR3: TGTGCCAGCAGTTTACTAGCCAAAAACATTCAGTACTTC.

This clonotype has only a few counts. V is TRBV5-1 and J is TRBJ1-1, with 9 bases lining up with TRBD1. Per the germline V gene, CDR1 is SGHRS and CDR2 is YFSETQ. With 0 bases clipped from V and 4 bases from J, the junction kept 4 bases outside the gene matches. The CDR3 loop spans 15 amino acids. The CDR3 bases are TGCGCCAGCAGCTTGGGGGACAGGGACGTCACTGAAGCTTTCTTT. This sequence encodes CASSLGDRDVTEAFF. The full variable domain, with the rest looked up from reference TRBV5-1 and TRBJ1-1, is KAGVTQTPRYLIKTRGQQVTLSCSPISGHRSVSWYQQTPGQGLQFLFEYFSETQRNKGNFPGRFSGRQFSNSRSEMNVSTLELGDSALYLCASSLGDRDVTEAFFGQGTRLTVV.

V usage is TRBV5-1 and J usage is TRBJ2-5, with TRBD2 as a possible D gene (5 bases). This CDR3 region has 13 residues. V was pared by 4 bases and J by 5 bases, with 12 bases between. Germline assignment: CDR1 SGHRS and CDR2 YFSETQ. CDR3 nucleotides: TGCGCCAGCAGCAGGGAGTCGGTGGAGACCCAGTACTTC. It yields the protein CASSRESVETQYF.

The V and J genes are TRBV11-1 and TRBJ2-5; D might be TRBD1 (5 bases). V was cut by 1 base and J by 1 base, with 10 bases left in between. Per the germline V gene, CDR1 is SGHAT and CDR2 is FQDESV (reference sequence). This CDR3 has 15 amino acids. As DNA, the CDR3 is TGTGCCAGCAGCTTAGATGGCAGGGTCCAAGAGACCCAGTACTTC. Translated: CASSLDGRVQETQYF.

At least ten counts were recorded for this clonotype. The rearrangement uses TRBV5-1 and TRBJ2-1; D gene ambiguous. The germline CDR1 and CDR2 sequences are SGHRS and YFSETQ. The V end was cut by 4 bases, the J end by 0 bases, with 14 bases between. The CDR3 has 16 amino acids. CDR3 residues: CASSPQALSSYNEQFF. The CDR3 coding sequence is TGCGCCAGCAGCCCCCAAGCGCTTAGCTCCTACAATGAGCAGTTCTTC.